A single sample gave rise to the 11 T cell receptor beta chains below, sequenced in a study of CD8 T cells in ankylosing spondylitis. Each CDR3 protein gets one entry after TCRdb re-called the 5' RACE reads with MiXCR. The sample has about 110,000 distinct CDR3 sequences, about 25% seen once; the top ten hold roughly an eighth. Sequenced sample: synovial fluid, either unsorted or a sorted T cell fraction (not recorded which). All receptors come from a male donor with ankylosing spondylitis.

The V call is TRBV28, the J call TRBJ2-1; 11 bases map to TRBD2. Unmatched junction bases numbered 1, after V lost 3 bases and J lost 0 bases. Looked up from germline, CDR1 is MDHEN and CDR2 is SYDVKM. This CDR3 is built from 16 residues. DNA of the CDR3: TGTGCCAGCAGTTTTAGCGGGAGGGCCTCCTACAATGAGCAGTTCTTC. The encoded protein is CASSFSGRASYNEQFF. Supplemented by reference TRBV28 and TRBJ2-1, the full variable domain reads DVKVTQSSRYLVKRTGEKVFLECVQDMDHENMFWYRQDPGLGLRLIYFSYDVKMKEKGDIPEGYSVSREKKERFSLILESASTNQTSMYLCASSFSGRASYNEQFFGPGTRLTVL.

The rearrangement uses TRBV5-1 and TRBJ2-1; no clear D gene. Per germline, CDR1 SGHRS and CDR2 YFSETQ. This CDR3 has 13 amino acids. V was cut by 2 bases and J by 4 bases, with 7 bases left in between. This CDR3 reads CASSFNQYNEQFF. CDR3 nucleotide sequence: TGCGCCAGCAGCTTTAACCAGTACAATGAGCAGTTCTTC.

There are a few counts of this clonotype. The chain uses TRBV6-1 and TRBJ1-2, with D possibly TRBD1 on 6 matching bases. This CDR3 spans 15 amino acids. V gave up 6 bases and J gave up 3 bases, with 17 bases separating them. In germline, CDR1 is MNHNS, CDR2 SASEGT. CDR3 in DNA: TGTGCCAGCAGCCACAAAAACAGGGAGTACTATGGCTACACCTTC. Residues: CASSHKNREYYGYTF.

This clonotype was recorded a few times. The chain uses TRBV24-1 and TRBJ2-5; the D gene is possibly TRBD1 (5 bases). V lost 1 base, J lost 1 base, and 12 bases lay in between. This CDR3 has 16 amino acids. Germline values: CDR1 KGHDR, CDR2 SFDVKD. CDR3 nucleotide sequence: TGTGCCACCAGTGATTTCGGCAGGGCACGCCAAGAGACCCAGTACTTC. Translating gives CATSDFGRARQETQYF.

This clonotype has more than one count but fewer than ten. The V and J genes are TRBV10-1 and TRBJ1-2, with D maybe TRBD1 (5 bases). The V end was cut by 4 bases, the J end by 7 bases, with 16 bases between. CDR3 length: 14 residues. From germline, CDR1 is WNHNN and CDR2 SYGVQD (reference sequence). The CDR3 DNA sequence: TGCGCCAGCAGTGGCTCGACAGCGCTCGCTGGCTACACCTTC. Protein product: CASSGSTALAGYTF.

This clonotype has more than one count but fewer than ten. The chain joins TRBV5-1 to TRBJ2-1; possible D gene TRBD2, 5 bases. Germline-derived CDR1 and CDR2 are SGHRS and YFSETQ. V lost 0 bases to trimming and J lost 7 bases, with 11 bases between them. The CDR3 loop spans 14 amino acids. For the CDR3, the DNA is TGCGCCAGCAGCTTGGATCCAGCGGAGAATGAGCAGTTCTTC. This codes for CASSLDPAENEQFF.

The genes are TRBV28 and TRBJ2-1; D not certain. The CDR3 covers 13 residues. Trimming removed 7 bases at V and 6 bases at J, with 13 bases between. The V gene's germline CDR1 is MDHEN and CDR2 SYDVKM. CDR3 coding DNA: TGTGCCAGCACCAACCCACAACGCAATGAGCAGTTCTTC. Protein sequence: CASTNPQRNEQFF.

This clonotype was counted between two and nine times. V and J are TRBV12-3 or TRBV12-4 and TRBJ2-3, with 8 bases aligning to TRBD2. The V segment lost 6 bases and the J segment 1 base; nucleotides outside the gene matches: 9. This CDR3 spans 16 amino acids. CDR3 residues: CASSQTSGLGTDTQYF. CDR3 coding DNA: TGTGCCAGCAGCCAAACCTCGGGACTAGGCACAGATACGCAGTATTTT.

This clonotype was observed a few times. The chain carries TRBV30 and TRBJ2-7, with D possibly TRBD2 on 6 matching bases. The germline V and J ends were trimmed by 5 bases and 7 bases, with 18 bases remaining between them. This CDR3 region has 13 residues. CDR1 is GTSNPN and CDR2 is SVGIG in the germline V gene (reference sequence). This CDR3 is CAWAGRPNGEQYF. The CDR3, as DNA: TGTGCCTGGGCGGGACGTCCAAATGGGGAGCAGTACTTC.

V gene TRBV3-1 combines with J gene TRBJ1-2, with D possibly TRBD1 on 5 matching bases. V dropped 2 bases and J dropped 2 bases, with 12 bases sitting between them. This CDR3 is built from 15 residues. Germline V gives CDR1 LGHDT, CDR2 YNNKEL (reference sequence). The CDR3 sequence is CASSQKTGSNYGYTF. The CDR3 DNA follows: TGTGCCAGCAGCCAAAAAACAGGAAGCAACTATGGCTACACCTTC.

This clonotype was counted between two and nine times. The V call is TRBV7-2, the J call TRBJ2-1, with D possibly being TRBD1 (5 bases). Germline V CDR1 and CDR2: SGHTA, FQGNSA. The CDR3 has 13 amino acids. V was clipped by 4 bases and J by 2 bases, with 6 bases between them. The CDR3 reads CASSSRAYNEQFF. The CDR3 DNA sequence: TGTGCCAGCAGCTCCAGGGCCTACAATGAGCAGTTCTTC.